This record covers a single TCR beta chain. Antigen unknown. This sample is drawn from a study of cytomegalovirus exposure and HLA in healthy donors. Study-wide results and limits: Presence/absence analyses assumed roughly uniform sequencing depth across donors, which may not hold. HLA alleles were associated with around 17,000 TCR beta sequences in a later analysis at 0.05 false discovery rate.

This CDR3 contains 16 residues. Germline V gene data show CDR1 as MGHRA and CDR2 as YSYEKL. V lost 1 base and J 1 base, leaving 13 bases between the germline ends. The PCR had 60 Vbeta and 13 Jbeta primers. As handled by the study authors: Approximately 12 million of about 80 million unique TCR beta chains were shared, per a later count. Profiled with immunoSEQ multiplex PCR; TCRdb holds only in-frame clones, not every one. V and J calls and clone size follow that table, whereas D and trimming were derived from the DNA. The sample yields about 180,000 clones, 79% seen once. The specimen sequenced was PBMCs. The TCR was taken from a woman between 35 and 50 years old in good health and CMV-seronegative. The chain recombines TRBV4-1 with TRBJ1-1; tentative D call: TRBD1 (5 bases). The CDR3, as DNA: TGCGCCAGCAGCCAAGCGCTGACAGCCGGGAACACTGAAGCTTTCTTT. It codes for CASSQALTAGNTEAFF.